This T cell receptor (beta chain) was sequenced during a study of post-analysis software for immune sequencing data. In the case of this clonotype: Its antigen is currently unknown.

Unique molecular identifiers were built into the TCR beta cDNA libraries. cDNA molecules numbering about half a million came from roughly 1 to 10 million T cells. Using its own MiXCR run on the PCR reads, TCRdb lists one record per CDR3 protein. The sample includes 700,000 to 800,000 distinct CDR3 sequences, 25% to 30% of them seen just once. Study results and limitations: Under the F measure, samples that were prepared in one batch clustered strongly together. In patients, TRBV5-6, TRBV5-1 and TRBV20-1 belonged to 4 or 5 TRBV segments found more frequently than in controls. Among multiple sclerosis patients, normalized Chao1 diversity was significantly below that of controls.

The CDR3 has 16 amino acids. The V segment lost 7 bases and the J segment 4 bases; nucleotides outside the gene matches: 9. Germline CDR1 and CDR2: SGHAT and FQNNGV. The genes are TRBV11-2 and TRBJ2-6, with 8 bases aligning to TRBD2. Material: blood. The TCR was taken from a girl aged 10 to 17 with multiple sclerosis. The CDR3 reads CASTLSGDLGANVLTF. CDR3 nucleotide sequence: TGTGCCAGCACCCTTAGCGGGGATCTCGGGGCCAACGTCCTGACTTTC.